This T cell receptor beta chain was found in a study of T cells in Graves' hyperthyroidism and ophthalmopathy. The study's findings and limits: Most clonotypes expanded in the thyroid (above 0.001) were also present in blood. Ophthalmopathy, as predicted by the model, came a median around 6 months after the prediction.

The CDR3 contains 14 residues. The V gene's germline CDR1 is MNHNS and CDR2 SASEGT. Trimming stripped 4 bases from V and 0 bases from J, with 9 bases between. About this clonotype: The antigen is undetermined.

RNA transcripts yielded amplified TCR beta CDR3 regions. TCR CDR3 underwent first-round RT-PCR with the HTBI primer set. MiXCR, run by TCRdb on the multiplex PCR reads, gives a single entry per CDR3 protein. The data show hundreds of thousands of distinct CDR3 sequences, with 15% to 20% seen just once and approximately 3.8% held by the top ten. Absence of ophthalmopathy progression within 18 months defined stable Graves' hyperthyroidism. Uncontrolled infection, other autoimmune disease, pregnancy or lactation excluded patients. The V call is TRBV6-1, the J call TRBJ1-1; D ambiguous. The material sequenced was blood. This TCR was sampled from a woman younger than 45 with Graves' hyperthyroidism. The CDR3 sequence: CASSAVRMNTEAFF. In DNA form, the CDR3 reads TGTGCCAGCAGTGCAGTGAGGATGAACACTGAAGCTTTCTTT.